Shown below are 6 T cell receptor beta chains from a single sample sequenced in a study of response to subunit inactivated influenza vaccine. TCRdb called the RT-PCR reads again in MiXCR, with one record for every CDR3 protein. The table lists fewer than 800,000 distinct CDR3 sequences, around 14% of them singletons. This sample comprised PBMCs from blood, obtained 11 to 12 days after vaccination. These receptor sequences come from a man aged 45-65 years who received an inactivated influenza vaccine.

The sample holds a few counts of this clonotype. This chain links TRBV7-3 with TRBJ1-1; possible D gene TRBD1, 5 bases. Germline V lookup: CDR1 SGHTA, CDR2 FQGTGA. The CDR3 runs to 14 residues. Trimming took 3 bases from V and 5 from J, leaving 13 bases between them. The CDR3 here is CASSFDSRGTEAFF. DNA for the CDR3: TGTGCCAGCAGCTTCGACAGCCGTGGGACTGAAGCTTTCTTT.

This clonotype came up a few times. The chain uses TRBV20-1 and TRBJ1-1; no reliable D call. Germline V gene data show CDR1 as DFQATT and CDR2 as SNEGSKA (reference sequence). Trimming removed 5 bases from V and 3 bases from J, with 16 bases in between. The CDR3 sequence is 14 residues long. The CDR3 is CSAVSGGVDTEAFF. The CDR3 DNA reads TGCAGTGCTGTGAGTGGTGGGGTTGACACTGAAGCTTTCTTT.

V is TRBV27 and J is TRBJ1-2; 7 nucleotides align to TRBD1. The CDR3 is 15 amino acids. J lost 2 bases, V lost 5 bases, and 8 bases had no gene match. CDR1 and CDR2 from the germline V gene are MNHEY and SMNVEV (reference sequence). CDR3 in amino acids: CASSPTGTVNYGYTF. The CDR3 region has the DNA TGTGCCAGCAGTCCTACGGGGACAGTCAACTATGGCTACACCTTC.

The V and J genes are TRBV4-3 and TRBJ2-3; 10 bases are shared with TRBD2. V was pared by 0 bases and J by 2 bases, with 14 bases of the junction left unmatched. This CDR3 has 20 residues. CDR1 and CDR2 (germline): LGHNA, YSLEER. Here the CDR3 DNA reads TGCGCCAGCAGCCAAGATATTAGATCGCTAGCGGGAGCGACCACAGATACGCAGTATTTT. Translating it yields CASSQDIRSLAGATTDTQYF.

This clonotype has a handful of counts. The chain links TRBV7-2 to TRBJ2-1; TRBD2 matches 8 bases. The CDR3 totals 15 residues. V was pared by 5 bases and J by 13 bases, with 16 bases of the junction left unmatched. CDR1 SGHTA and CDR2 FQGNSA come from the germline V gene. CDR3 nucleotide sequence: TGTGCCAGCAGCCAGTGGACTAGCCTTACCGGTGTTCAGTTCTTC. Protein: CASSQWTSLTGVQFF.

CDR3 sequence (DNA): TGTGCCTGGAGCAGGGGGAAAAACATTCAGTACTTC. Residues: CAWSRGKNIQYF. The rearrangement links TRBV30 to TRBJ2-4; 7 bases match TRBD1. The germline V gene encodes CDR1 GTSNPN and CDR2 SVGIG (reference sequence). CDR3 length: 12 amino acids. Germline trimming cut 3 bases from V and 4 bases from J; bases unmatched to any gene: 0.